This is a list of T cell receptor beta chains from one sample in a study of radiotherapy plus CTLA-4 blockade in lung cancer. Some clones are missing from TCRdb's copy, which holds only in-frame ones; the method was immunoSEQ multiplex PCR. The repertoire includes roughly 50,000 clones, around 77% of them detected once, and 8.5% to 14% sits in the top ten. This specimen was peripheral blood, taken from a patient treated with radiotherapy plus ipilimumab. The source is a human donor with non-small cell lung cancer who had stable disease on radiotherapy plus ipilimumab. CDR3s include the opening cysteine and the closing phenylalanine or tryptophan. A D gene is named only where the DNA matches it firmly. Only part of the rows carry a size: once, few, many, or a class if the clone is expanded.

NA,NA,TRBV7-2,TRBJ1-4,TGTGCCAGCAGCTTTCTGGGTGAAAAACTGTTTTTT,CASSFLGEKLFF
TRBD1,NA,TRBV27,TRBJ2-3,TGTGCCACTTTTAACAGGGGGGAACCCTTCTCGCAGTATTTT,CATFNRGEPFSQYF
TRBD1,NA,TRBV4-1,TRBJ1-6,TGCGCCAGCAGCCAATGGGACAGGGGATCCTATAATTCACCCCTCCACTTT,CASSQWDRGSYNSPLHF
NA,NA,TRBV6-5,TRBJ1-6,TGTGCCAGCAGTCGTCCACCTAATTCACCCCTCCACTTT,CASSRPPNSPLHF
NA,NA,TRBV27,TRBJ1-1,TGTGCCAGCAGTTCCCGAGGGGGGTGGGGCTCTGAAGCTTTCTTT,CASSSRGGWGSEAFF
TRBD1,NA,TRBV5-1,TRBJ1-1,TGCGCCAGCAGCTTGTCCGGACAGGGGGCGGGTCGGAACACTGAAGCTTTCTTT,CASSLSGQGAGRNTEAFF
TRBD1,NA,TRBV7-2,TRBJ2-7,TGTGCCAGCAGCTTAGCGGGACAGGGAATCTCCTACGAGCAGTACTTC,CASSLAGQGISYEQYF
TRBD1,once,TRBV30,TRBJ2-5,TGTGCCTGGGACAGGGGGCGGGAGACCCAGTACTTC,CAWDRGRETQYF
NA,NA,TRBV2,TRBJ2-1,TGTGCCAGCAGTACAGGACCCAGCGAGCAGTTCTTC,CASSTGPSEQFF
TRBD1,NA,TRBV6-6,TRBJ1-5,TGTGCCAGCAGCCCTGACAGGGGCTATCAGCCCCAGCATTTT,CASSPDRGYQPQHF
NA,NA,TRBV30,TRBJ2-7,TGTGCCTGGGGGGGCACCTACGAGCAGTACTTC,CAWGGTYEQYF
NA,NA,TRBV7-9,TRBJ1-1,TGTGCCAGCAGCTCCTCAGGGGTATCGGGGACTGAAGCTTTCTTT,CASSSSGVSGTEAFF
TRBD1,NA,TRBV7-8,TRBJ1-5,TGTGCCAGCAGCCTGGGACAGGTGGGCAATCAGCCCCAGCATTTT,CASSLGQVGNQPQHF
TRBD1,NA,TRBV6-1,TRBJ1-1,TGTGCCAGCAGCCGGGACAGCTCCCTGAACACTGAAGCTTTCTTT,CASSRDSSLNTEAFF
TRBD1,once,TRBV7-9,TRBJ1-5,TGTGCCAGCAGTTTTGGACAGGGGGCGAGTCAGCCCCAGCATTTT,CASSFGQGASQPQHF
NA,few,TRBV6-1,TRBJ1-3,TGTGCCAGCAAACAGGGAAGGATTAGGGGAAACACCATATATTTT,CASKQGRIRGNTIYF
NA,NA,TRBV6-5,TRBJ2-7,TGTGCCAGTCTAAGTCCACTCTACGAGCAGTACTTC,CASLSPLYEQYF
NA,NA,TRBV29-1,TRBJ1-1,TGCAGCGTTGAAGATTGGAGCCGTTCGAGGACTGAAGCTTTCTTT,CSVEDWSRSRTEAFF
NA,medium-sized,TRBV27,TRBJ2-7,TGTGCCAGCAGTTCTGGGGTATCCTACGAGCAGTACTTC,CASSSGVSYEQYF
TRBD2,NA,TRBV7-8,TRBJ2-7,TGTGCCAGCAGCTTAGCTTTAGGACTAGCGGCGTCCTACGAGCAGTACTTC,CASSLALGLAASYEQYF
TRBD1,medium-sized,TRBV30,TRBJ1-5,TGTGCCTGGGGACAGGGCAATCAGCCCCAGCATTTT,CAWGQGNQPQHF
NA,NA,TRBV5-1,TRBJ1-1,TGCGCCAGCAGTTCTAGAGGGAACTTGAACACTGAAGCTTTCTTT,CASSSRGNLNTEAFF
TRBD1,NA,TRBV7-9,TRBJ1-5,TGTGCCAGCAGCTATTCAGGGGGAAGCAATCAGCCCCAGCATTTT,CASSYSGGSNQPQHF
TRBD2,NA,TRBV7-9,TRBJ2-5,TGTGCCAGCAGCTTAGGACTAGCGGGGGTCGAACAAGAGACCCAGTACTTC,CASSLGLAGVEQETQYF
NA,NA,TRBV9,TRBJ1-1,TGTGCCAGCAGCGTATTGGGTAACACTGAAGCTTTCTTT,CASSVLGNTEAFF
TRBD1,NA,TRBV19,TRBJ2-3,TGTGCCAGTAGTATAGGCTGGACAGGGGTTAGTACAGATACGCAGTATTTT,CASSIGWTGVSTDTQYF
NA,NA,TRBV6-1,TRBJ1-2,TGTGCCAGCAGTTCTTCCGGGGGTAACTATGGCTACACCTTC,CASSSSGGNYGYTF
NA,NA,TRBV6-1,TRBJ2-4,TGTGCCAGCACCCTCTCGGACGGCAAAAACATTCAGTACTTC,CASTLSDGKNIQYF
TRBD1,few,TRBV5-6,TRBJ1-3,TGTGCCAGCAGCCTGACAGGGACTGGAAACACCATATATTTT,CASSLTGTGNTIYF
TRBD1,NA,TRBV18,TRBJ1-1,TGTGCCAGCTCGCGGCCGGGACAGCCGAACACTGAAGCTTTCTTT,CASSRPGQPNTEAFF
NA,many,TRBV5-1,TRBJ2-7,TGCGCCAGCAGCTTGGGGGGGTTAGCACCCTACGAGCAGTACTTC,CASSLGGLAPYEQYF
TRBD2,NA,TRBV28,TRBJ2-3,TGTGCCAGCGTAGGGTTGGCGGGGCGGGGGACGCAGTATTTT,CASVGLAGRGTQYF
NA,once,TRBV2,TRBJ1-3,TGTGCCAGCATGGACAAGTATACTGGAAACACCATATATTTT,CASMDKYTGNTIYF
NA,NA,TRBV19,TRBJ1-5,TGTGCCAGTAGTAAGACAGCTCATAGCAATCAGCCCCAGCATTTT,CASSKTAHSNQPQHF
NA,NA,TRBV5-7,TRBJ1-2,TGTGCCAGCAGCCTAGTCAGTAACTATGGCTACACCTTC,CASSLVSNYGYTF
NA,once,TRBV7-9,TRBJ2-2,TGTGCCAGCAGGTATACAACAGGGACCACCGGGGAGCTGTTTTTT,CASRYTTGTTGELFF
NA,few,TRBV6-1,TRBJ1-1,TGTGCCAGCGTACAGGCAAGAGCTTTCTTT,CASVQARAFF
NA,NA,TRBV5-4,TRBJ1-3,TGTGCCAGCAGCTTGGCCCCCTCGCGAAGCTCTGGAAACACCATATATTTT,CASSLAPSRSSGNTIYF
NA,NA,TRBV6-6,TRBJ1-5,TGTGCCAGCGGTCTGGGGGGGGGTAGTCAGCCCCAGCATTTT,CASGLGGGSQPQHF
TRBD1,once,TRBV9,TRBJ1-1,TGTGCCAGCAGCGTAGCCCGGACAGGACCGAACACTGAAGCTTTCTTT,CASSVARTGPNTEAFF
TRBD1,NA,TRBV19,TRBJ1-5,TGTGCCAGTAGTATAGATTACGGGACAGGGGGCAACGTATATAGCAATCAGCCCCAGCATTTT,CASSIDYGTGGNVYSNQPQHF
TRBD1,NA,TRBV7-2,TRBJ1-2,TGTGCCAGCAGCCCGGGACAGGGCTATGGCTACACCTTC,CASSPGQGYGYTF
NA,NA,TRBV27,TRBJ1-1,TGTGCCAGCAGTTTATCAGGGGAGGGGGTCACTGAAGCTTTCTTT,CASSLSGEGVTEAFF
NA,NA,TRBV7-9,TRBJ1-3,TGTGCCAGCAGCTTTCCGGGACCAATCTCTGGAAACACCATATATTTT,CASSFPGPISGNTIYF
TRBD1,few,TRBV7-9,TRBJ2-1,TGTGCCAGCAGGCAAGGGACAGTCCCCTTCTACAATGAGCAGTTCTTC,CASRQGTVPFYNEQFF
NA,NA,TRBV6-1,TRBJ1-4,TGTGCCAGCACCCCGGGCCTTCGGGAGGGTGAAAAACTGTTTTTT,CASTPGLREGEKLFF
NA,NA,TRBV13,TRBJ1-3,TGTGCCAGCAGCTTAGATGGGCAGGGGTTAGGAAACACCATATATTTT,CASSLDGQGLGNTIYF
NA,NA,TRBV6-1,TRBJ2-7,TGTGCCAGCAGTGAAAGGGGTTACGAGCAGTACTTC,CASSERGYEQYF
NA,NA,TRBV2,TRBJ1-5,TGTGCCAGCAGTGACTCCGGGGGCAATAGCAATCAGCCCCAGCATTTT,CASSDSGGNSNQPQHF
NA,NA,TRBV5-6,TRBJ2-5,TGTGCCAGCAGCTCAGTCCAAGAGACCCAGTACTTC,CASSSVQETQYF
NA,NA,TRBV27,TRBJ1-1,TGTGCCAGCAGTTACCACTTTAGCACAGGTGGGAACACTGAAGCTTTCTTT,CASSYHFSTGGNTEAFF